The entry below describes one TCR beta chain. Its specificity is unknown. TCRdb keeps only in-frame clones here, not all; method: immunoSEQ multiplex PCR. The repertoire has 100,000 to 150,000 clones, around 81% of them found once; the top ten carry 5.8%. Germline assignment: CDR1 SGHNT and CDR2 YYREEE (reference sequence). The CDR3 extends over 15 amino acids. The V gene end was trimmed by 1 base and the J gene end by 0 bases; junction bases not matched to a gene: 4. Time point defined: blood 2 weeks post-SBRT. The treatment was: 15 Gy SBRT to primary tumor, nephrectomy 4 weeks later. The sample comes from a study of radiation and T cells in renal cell carcinoma. Findings and limits, study-wide: Top tumor clonotypes rose in blood 2 weeks post-radiation, then contracted.

The chain uses TRBV5-4 and TRBJ2-7, with TRBD2 matching 7 bases. The sequencing used blood, collected from a patient whose treatment included radiotherapy and nephrectomy. The sequence came from a man aged 45 to 65 with renal cell carcinoma. The CDR3 region is CASSLPSGNSYEQYF. CDR3 DNA: TGTGCCAGCAGCTTGCCCAGCGGGAACTCCTACGAGCAGTACTTC.